The 17 T cell receptor beta chains below were found in one sample sequenced in a study of T cells after somatic rescue of genetic block. Generated by immunoSEQ multiplex PCR, the TCRdb table keeps only in-frame clones and is missing some. The sample has tens of thousands of clones; approximately 96% are singletons. Sequencing used peripheral blood mononuclear cells (PBMCs). The receptor source for this set is a child under two years old.

V is TRBV6-5 and J is TRBJ1-5; D may be TRBD1 (6 bases). The germline V gene has CDR1 MNHEY and CDR2 SVGAGI. This CDR3 region has 15 residues. Trimming cost V 5 bases and J 0 bases, with 11 bases left between them. DNA for the CDR3: TGTGCCAGCAGTCCAGGGGCATATAGCAATCAGCCCCAGCATTTT. This codes for CASSPGAYSNQPQHF.

This clone showed up just once. The V call is TRBV5-1, the J call TRBJ2-2, with D perhaps matching TRBD1 (6 bases). The CDR3 totals 15 residues. V was clipped by 4 bases and J by 0 bases, with 10 bases between them. Germline CDR1 reads SGHRS; CDR2 reads YFSETQ. For the CDR3, the DNA is TGCGCCAGCAGCCCCAGGGGTACGAACACCGGGGAGCTGTTTTTT. It encodes CASSPRGTNTGELFF.

The rearrangement links TRBV18 to TRBJ2-3, with 11 bases aligning to TRBD2. In germline, CDR1 is KGHSH, CDR2 LQKENI. The CDR3 is 16 residues long. J lost 2 bases, V lost 3 bases, and 4 bases had no gene match. The CDR3 DNA reads as TGTGCCAGCTCACCCTTAGCGGGAGGGGTCACAGATACGCAGTATTTT. The encoded protein is CASSPLAGGVTDTQYF.

The chain recombines TRBV6-1 with TRBJ1-2; perhaps TRBD1 as D (6 bases). This CDR3 has 13 amino acids. Germline V gene sequence: CDR1 MNHNS, CDR2 SASEGT. Trimming stripped 4 bases from V and 2 bases from J, with 8 bases between. The CDR3 sequence is CASSGGHNYGYTF. CDR3 DNA sequence: TGTGCCAGCAGTGGGGGACACAACTATGGCTACACCTTC.

The table lists this clone with a few counts. The genes are TRBV6-5 and TRBJ2-7; no firm D call. This CDR3 has 14 amino acids. Trimming took off 0 bases at V and 0 bases at J, with 6 bases between the two ends. CDR1 is MNHEY and CDR2 is SVGAGI in the germline V gene. CDR3 in DNA: TGTGCCAGCAGTTACTCGGTGAGCTCCTACGAGCAGTACTTC. Amino acid sequence: CASSYSVSSYEQYF.

The gene calls are TRBV15 and TRBJ2-7; a possible D gene is TRBD2 (5 bases). This CDR3 spans 15 amino acids. Trimming pared 0 bases from V and 3 bases from J, leaving 12 bases between. The germline gives CDR1 LNHNV, CDR2 YYDKDF (reference sequence). The CDR3 coding sequence is TGTGCCACCAGCAGAGAACTCGGAGGCTTCTACGAGCAGTACTTC. Its translation is CATSRELGGFYEQYF.

The chain combines TRBV4-2 with TRBJ2-6; D might be TRBD2 (6 bases). This CDR3 region has 16 residues. Germline-derived CDR1 and CDR2 are LGHNA and YNFKEQ. Trimming stripped 2 bases from V and 2 bases from J, with 10 bases between. CDR3 residues: CASSQIRLAGANVLTF. CDR3 bases: TGTGCCAGCAGCCAAATCCGACTAGCTGGGGCCAACGTCCTGACTTTC.

The gene calls are TRBV2 and TRBJ1-2, with TRBD1 identical over 8 bases. The V gene end was trimmed by 3 bases and the J gene end by 3 bases; junction bases not matched to a gene: 0. This CDR3 is 13 amino acids long. CDR1 is SNHLY, CDR2 FYNNEI, per germline. The CDR3 DNA sequence: TGTGCCAGCAGTGAGGACAGGGACTATGGCTACACCTTC. Its translation: CASSEDRDYGYTF.

V usage is TRBV6-1 and J usage is TRBJ1-1, with no clear D. The CDR3 runs to 12 residues. The germline CDR1 and CDR2 sequences are MNHNS and SASEGT. Trimming pared 6 bases from V and 1 base from J, leaving 6 bases between. The DNA of the CDR3 is TGTGCCAGCAGACAGCAGAACACTGAAGCTTTCTTT. Encoded protein: CASRQQNTEAFF.

The chain employs TRBV6-6 and TRBJ1-2; unclear D gene. V lost 2 bases and J lost 3, with 16 bases in between. Germline CDR1 MNHNY, CDR2 SVGAGI (reference sequence). The CDR3 spans 16 residues. The CDR3 coding sequence is TGTGCCAGCAGTTACGATCCAGAGGCCTGGGACTATGGCTACACCTTC. It codes for CASSYDPEAWDYGYTF.

CDR3 in amino acids: CASSPGTPYGYTF. The CDR3, as DNA: TGCGCCAGCAGCCCCGGGACACCATATGGCTACACCTTC. J is TRBJ1-2 and V is TRBV5-1; a possible D gene is TRBD1 (6 bases). The CDR3 sequence is 13 residues long. V shed 4 bases and J shed 5 bases, with 12 bases lying between them. In germline, CDR1 is SGHRS, CDR2 YFSETQ.

The chain employs TRBV5-1 and TRBJ2-5; 9 positions agree with TRBD1. This CDR3 has 13 amino acids. In germline, CDR1 is SGHRS, CDR2 YFSETQ. V was clipped by 4 bases and J by 2 bases; unmatched bases: 0. The CDR3 sequence is CASSDRGQETQYF. CDR3 nucleotide sequence: TGCGCCAGCAGCGACAGGGGGCAAGAGACCCAGTACTTC.

This chain uses TRBV5-1 with TRBJ2-7; 7 bases match TRBD1. V dropped 4 bases and J dropped 2; count of bases not matched to a gene: 9. The germline V gene has CDR1 SGHRS and CDR2 YFSETQ. This CDR3 comprises 15 residues. DNA of the CDR3: TGCGCCAGCAGCCGATCCGGGACAGCTCCCTACGAGCAGTACTTC. It yields the protein CASSRSGTAPYEQYF.

The V call is TRBV30, the J call TRBJ1-5; D may be TRBD1 (5 bases). The CDR3 is made up of 15 amino acids. Trimming cost V 2 bases and J 7 bases, with 18 bases left between them. Germline CDR1 is GTSNPN and CDR2 is SVGIG (reference sequence). The CDR3 nucleotides read TGTGCCTGGAGTCCAGGGAAGAAGGGTAGGCAGCCCCAGCATTTT. Encoded protein: CAWSPGKKGRQPQHF.

The rearrangement joins TRBV19 to TRBJ1-5, with TRBD1 identical over 7 bases. The CDR3 covers 15 residues. Trimming removed 5 bases from V and 1 base from J; junction bases left unmatched: 5. Germline V gene sequence: CDR1 LNHDA, CDR2 SQIVND (reference sequence). CDR3 protein: CASSLDRVSNQPQHF. In DNA form, the CDR3 reads TGTGCCAGTAGTCTCGACAGGGTGAGCAATCAGCCCCAGCATTTT.

The J gene is TRBJ1-4, the V gene TRBV9; no firm D call. Germline V CDR1 and CDR2: SGDLS, YYNGEE. The CDR3 spans 17 residues. V lost 3 bases and J lost 0, with 15 bases in between. Written as DNA, the CDR3 is TGTGCCAGCAGCGCCAACCCACACCACGCAACTAATGAAAAACTGTTTTTT. Its protein product is CASSANPHHATNEKLFF. Full variable domain (remainder filled in from reference TRBV9 and TRBJ1-4): DSGVTQTPKHLITATGQRVTLRCSPRSGDLSVYWYQQSLDQGLQFLIQYYNGEERAKGNILERFSAQQFPDLHSELNLSSLELGDSALYFCASSANPHHATNEKLFFGSGTQLSVL.

The chain couples TRBV27 to TRBJ2-3, with D tentatively TRBD2 (6 bases). The V end lost 7 bases, the J end lost 8 bases, and 19 bases lay between the germline ends. Germline assignment: CDR1 MNHEY and CDR2 SMNVEV (reference sequence). CDR3 length: 14 residues. DNA for the CDR3: TGTGCCAGCACCCGACTAGGTGGAGAGGGTACGCAGTATTTT. Residues: CASTRLGGEGTQYF.